This T cell receptor (beta chain) appears in the sequencing data of a study of tumor-infiltrating lymphocytes in localized non-small cell lung cancer. Data came from immunoSEQ multiplex PCR; TCRdb stores just in-frame clones and leaves some out. The table includes about 12,000 clones, about 70% detected once. The CDR3 extends over 14 amino acids. CDR1 and CDR2 from the germline V gene are SGHRS and YFSETQ. Trimming removed 1 base from V and 2 bases from J, with 9 bases in between. This sequence was found in a human donor with non-small cell lung cancer. The chain links TRBV5-1 to TRBJ1-2; D possibly corresponds to TRBD1 (5 bases). Sequencing was carried out using uninvolved lung tissue not adjacent to the tumor. The CDR3 bases are TGCGCCAGCAGCTTGCAGGGATTAAACTATGGCTACACCTTC. Translated, it gives CASSLQGLNYGYTF.